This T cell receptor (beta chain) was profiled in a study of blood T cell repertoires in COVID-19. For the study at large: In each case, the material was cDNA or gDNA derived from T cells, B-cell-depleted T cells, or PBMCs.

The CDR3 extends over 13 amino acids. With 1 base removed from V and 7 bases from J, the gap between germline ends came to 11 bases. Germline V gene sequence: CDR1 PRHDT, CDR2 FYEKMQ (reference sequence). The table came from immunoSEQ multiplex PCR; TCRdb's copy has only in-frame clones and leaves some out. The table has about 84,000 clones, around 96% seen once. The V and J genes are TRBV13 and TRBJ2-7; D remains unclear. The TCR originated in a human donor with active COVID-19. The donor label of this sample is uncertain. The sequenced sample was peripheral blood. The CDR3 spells CASSLVPFPEQYF. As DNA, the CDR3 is TGTGCCAGCAGCTTAGTCCCTTTTCCTGAGCAGTACTTC.